The 3 T cell receptor beta chains in this list originate from one sample, sequenced in a study of technical replicates of blood from a handful of donors. Here immunoSEQ multiplex PCR was the method, and the copy in TCRdb shows in-frame clones only, minus some. The sample holds tens of thousands of clones, approximately 91% seen once. The specimen was T cells isolated from PBMCs. The receptors shown here come from a human donor in good health. Some clones in this sample may be carry-over from other donors' samples.

The J gene is TRBJ1-2, the V gene TRBV4-3; TRBD1 is a possible D gene (6 bases). CDR3 length: 15 residues. Germline loops: CDR1 LGHNA, CDR2 YSLEER. Deletions cut 4 bases from V and 3 bases from J, with 15 bases between. The CDR3 reads CASSPGGGGYYGYTF. The CDR3 region has the DNA TGCGCCAGCAGCCCAGGTGGGGGCGGCTACTATGGCTACACCTTC.

This rearrangement joins TRBV4-2 to TRBJ2-6; perhaps TRBD2 as D (5 bases). The CDR3 runs 19 residues. Germline V gene sequence: CDR1 LGHNA, CDR2 YNFKEQ. Trimming removed 1 base at V and 1 base at J, with 17 bases between. CDR3 DNA sequence: TGTGCCAGCAGCCAAGCGGAGCTTGGGCAGCGGTCTGGGGCCAACGTCCTGACTTTC. It specifies CASSQAELGQRSGANVLTF.

This rearrangement joins TRBV6-6 to TRBJ1-2, with D possibly being TRBD1 (6 bases). V dropped 10 bases and J dropped 4 bases, with 10 bases sitting between them. The germline V gene has CDR1 MNHNY and CDR2 SVGAGI (reference sequence). This CDR3 has 11 residues. The CDR3 is CATQGTYGYTF. The CDR3 DNA sequence: TGTGCCACCCAGGGGACCTATGGCTACACCTTC.